Listed here are 14 T cell receptor beta chains from one sample, sequenced in a study of cytomegalovirus exposure and HLA in healthy donors. Both 60 Vbeta primers and 13 Jbeta primers went into the PCR. The method was immunoSEQ multiplex PCR; TCRdb's version includes in-frame clones alone and lacks a portion of them. The sample holds fewer than 150,000 clones; under 90% are singletons and the top ten take roughly 9.2%. Specimen: PBMCs. The receptors were gathered from a female donor in good health and CMV-seropositive.

This rearrangement joins TRBV20-1 to TRBJ1-3; D is undetermined. The CDR3 has 11 amino acids. CDR1 and CDR2 from the germline V gene are DFQATT and SNEGSKA (reference sequence). Trimming took 5 bases from V and 7 from J, leaving 9 bases between them. DNA of the CDR3: TGCAGTGCTGCTCTCGGGAACACCATATATTTT. Protein product: CSAALGNTIYF.

V usage is TRBV4-1 and J usage is TRBJ1-5; D is unclear. V gave up 0 bases and J gave up 3 bases, with 9 bases separating them. This CDR3 is 15 amino acids long. Germline lookup yields CDR1 MGHRA and CDR2 YSYEKL. CDR3 DNA sequence: TGCGCCAGCAGCCAAGATTCAGGTGACAATCAGCCCCAGCATTTT. Encoded protein: CASSQDSGDNQPQHF.

J is TRBJ1-1 and V is TRBV7-9, with 12 bases lining up with TRBD1. CDR1 is SEHNR, CDR2 FQNEAQ, per germline (reference sequence). The CDR3 loop spans 17 amino acids. With 0 bases clipped from V and 6 bases from J, the junction kept 8 bases outside the gene matches. The CDR3 nucleotides read TGTGCCAGCAGCTTAGCCGGGACAGGGGGCGCGTTCGCTGAAGCTTTCTTT. It yields the protein CASSLAGTGGAFAEAFF.

This clone was counted a few times. This chain joins TRBV19 and TRBJ1-5; 10 nucleotides align to TRBD1. V was pared by 7 bases and J by 1 base, with 7 bases of the junction left unmatched. Per the germline V gene, CDR1 is LNHDA and CDR2 is SQIVND (reference sequence). The length of the CDR3 is 16 residues. CDR3 loop: CASNKWGQGSNQPQHF. DNA of the CDR3: TGTGCCAGTAACAAATGGGGACAGGGGAGCAATCAGCCCCAGCATTTT.

The V gene is TRBV28, the J gene TRBJ2-2; D unresolved. The CDR3 runs to 12 residues. Germline CDR1 is MDHEN and CDR2 is SYDVKM. The V gene lost 3 bases and the J gene lost 4 bases, with 3 bases spanning the gap. The CDR3 sequence is CASSLSTGELFF. CDR3 in DNA: TGTGCCAGCAGTTTGAGCACCGGGGAGCTGTTTTTT.

This clone was seen a handful of times. The same CDR3 also results from other DNA sequences found in this sample. The chain links TRBV11-3 to TRBJ2-3, with D unclear. V dropped 4 bases and J dropped 5 bases, with 7 bases sitting between them. The CDR3 loop spans 12 amino acids. CDR1 and CDR2 from the germline V gene are SGHNT and YENEEA. The CDR3 sequence is CASSSGGDTQYF. The DNA of the CDR3 is TGTGCCAGCAGCTCCGGCGGAGATACGCAGTATTTT.

The chain links TRBV5-4 to TRBJ2-1; D is uncertain. CDR3 length equals 13 residues. V was clipped by 0 bases and J by 2 bases, with 3 bases between them. From germline, CDR1 is SGHNT and CDR2 YYREEE (reference sequence). The CDR3 loop is CASSLVAYNEQFF. DNA for the CDR3: TGTGCCAGCAGCTTGGTAGCCTACAATGAGCAGTTCTTC.

The chain combines TRBV10-2 with TRBJ1-5, with D maybe TRBD1 (6 bases). The ends were cut back, 3 bases at V and 3 bases at J, with 12 bases in the middle. The CDR3 is made up of 15 amino acids. Germline CDR1 WSHSY, CDR2 SAAADI. Here the CDR3 reads CASSDRQGINQPQHF. The CDR3 coding sequence is TGCGCCAGCAGTGATCGGCAGGGGATCAATCAGCCCCAGCATTTT.

Notes on this clone: Other DNA sequences in the sample encode the same CDR3. This chain uses TRBV15 with TRBJ2-1, with D tentatively TRBD1 (5 bases). The CDR3 has 13 amino acids. In germline, CDR1 is LNHNV, CDR2 YYDKDF (reference sequence). V was clipped by 0 bases and J by 6 bases, with 6 bases between them. The CDR3 DNA reads as TGTGCCACCAGCAGAGATAGGGGCAATGAGCAGTTCTTC. Its protein product is CATSRDRGNEQFF.

Regarding this clone: The junction and the germline gene differ at one end; a read error may be behind it. This chain joins TRBV7-9 and TRBJ1-1; D is undetermined. CDR1 and CDR2 (germline): SEHNR, FQNEAQ (reference sequence). This CDR3 is built from 12 residues. The CDR3 DNA is TGTTCCAGCAGCTTCTTCGGGGAGGTGGATTTCTTT. This sequence encodes CSSSFFGEVDFF.

A single count supports this clone. This chain uses TRBV5-1 with TRBJ1-4; 10 nucleotides align to TRBD1. V lost 0 bases, J lost 8 bases, and 1 base stayed unmatched. Germline assignment: CDR1 SGHRS and CDR2 YFSETQ. The CDR3 totals 14 residues. CDR3: CASSLGTGGEKLFF. As DNA, the CDR3 is TGCGCCAGCAGCTTGGGGACAGGGGGGGAAAAACTGTTTTTT.

A remark on this clone: Distinct nucleotide sequences in the sample also encode this CDR3. This chain uses TRBV25-1 with TRBJ1-6; no clear D gene. This CDR3 has 12 residues. Between the trimmed V and J ends, which lost 1 base and 10 bases, there was a span of 5 bases. Germline V gene lookup returns CDR1 MGHDK and CDR2 SYGVNS. The CDR3 region is CASSEWASPLHF. The CDR3 DNA follows: TGTGCCAGCAGTGAATGGGCCTCACCCCTCCACTTT.

J is TRBJ1-4 and V is TRBV5-1; 9 bases are a match to TRBD1. Per the germline V gene, CDR1 is SGHRS and CDR2 is YFSETQ. This CDR3 is 15 amino acids long. The trim removed 4 bases at V and 3 bases at J, leaving 4 bases unmatched. CDR3 bases: TGCGCCAGCAGCCTACAGGGGGCGCCTAATGAAAAACTGTTTTTT. Protein sequence: CASSLQGAPNEKLFF.

The chain links TRBV9 to TRBJ2-1, with 7 positions matching TRBD1. The length of the CDR3 is 16 residues. CDR1 SGDLS and CDR2 YYNGEE come from the germline V gene. J gave up 2 bases and V 3 bases, and 8 bases lay outside the gene matches. The CDR3 protein is CASSAPDRDTYNEQFF. Here the CDR3 DNA reads TGTGCCAGCAGCGCCCCCGACAGGGACACCTACAATGAGCAGTTCTTC. The variable domain in full, completed from reference TRBV9 and TRBJ2-1, reads DSGVTQTPKHLITATGQRVTLRCSPRSGDLSVYWYQQSLDQGLQFLIQYYNGEERAKGNILERFSAQQFPDLHSELNLSSLELGDSALYFCASSAPDRDTYNEQFFGPGTRLTVL.